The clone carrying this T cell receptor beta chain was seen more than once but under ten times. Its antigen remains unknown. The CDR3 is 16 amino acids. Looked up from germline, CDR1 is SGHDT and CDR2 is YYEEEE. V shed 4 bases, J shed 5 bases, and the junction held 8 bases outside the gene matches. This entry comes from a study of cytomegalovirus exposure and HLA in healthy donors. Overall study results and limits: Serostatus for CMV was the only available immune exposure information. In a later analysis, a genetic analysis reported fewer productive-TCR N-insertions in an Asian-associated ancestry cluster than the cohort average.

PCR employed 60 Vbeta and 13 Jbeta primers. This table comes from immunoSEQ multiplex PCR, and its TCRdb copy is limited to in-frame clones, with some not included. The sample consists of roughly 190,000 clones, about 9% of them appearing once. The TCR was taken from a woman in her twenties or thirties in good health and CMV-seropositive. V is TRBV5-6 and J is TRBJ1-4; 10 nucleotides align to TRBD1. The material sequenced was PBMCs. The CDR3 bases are TGTGCCAGCAGCCAGAGGTCGGGACAGGGGAATGAAAAACTGTTTTTT. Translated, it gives CASSQRSGQGNEKLFF.